Following are 23 T cell receptor beta chains from one sample sequenced in a study of cytomegalovirus exposure and HLA in healthy donors. PCR primers comprised 60 Vbeta and 13 Jbeta primers. The table came from immunoSEQ multiplex PCR; TCRdb's copy has only in-frame clones and leaves some out. The table has 250,000 or so clones, more than 70% seen once; the top ten hold roughly 1.3%. Input material: PBMCs. The source of these receptors is a human donor in good health.

In nucleotides, the CDR3 is TGTGCCAGCAGCCGCCGGGACAGGGCTGGAAACACCATATATTTT. Its translation is CASSRRDRAGNTIYF. V usage is TRBV7-2 and J usage is TRBJ1-3; 9 nucleotides agree with TRBD1. V shed 5 bases and J 2 bases; nucleotides not matched to a gene: 4. From germline, CDR1 is SGHTA and CDR2 FQGNSA. The CDR3 runs to 15 residues.

The gene calls are TRBV5-4 and TRBJ2-3; tentatively, D is TRBD2 (6 bases). V lost 3 bases, J lost 4 bases, and 15 bases lay in between. The CDR3 has 15 residues. Germline CDR1 reads SGHNT; CDR2 reads YYREEE (reference sequence). The CDR3 DNA follows: TGTGCCAGCAGCTCACAGACTAGATTGGCAGATACGCAGTATTTT. Translation gives CASSSQTRLADTQYF. The entire variable domain, with the rest obtained from reference TRBV5-4 and TRBJ2-3, is as follows: ETGVTQSPTHLIKTRGQQVTLRCSSQSGHNTVSWYQQALGQGPQFIFQYYREEENGRGNFPPRFSGLQFPNYSSELNVNALELDDSALYLCASSSQTRLADTQYFGPGTRLTVL.

The chain carries TRBV27 and TRBJ2-7; no clear D. Trimming removed 1 base from V and 2 bases from J, with 9 bases in between. The CDR3 has 14 amino acids. CDR1 and CDR2 from the germline V gene are MNHEY and SMNVEV (reference sequence). CDR3 bases: TGTGCCAGCAGTTTATTGGCTCCGCCCTACGAGCAGTACTTC. As protein: CASSLLAPPYEQYF.

The chain couples TRBV6-5 to TRBJ2-7; the D gene is possibly TRBD1 (5 bases). Trimming cost V 5 bases and J 2 bases, with 13 bases left between them. The CDR3 loop spans 14 amino acids. The germline gives CDR1 MNHEY, CDR2 SVGAGI. CDR3 region: CASSTSARAYEQYF. CDR3 DNA: TGTGCCAGCAGTACTTCCGCCAGGGCCTACGAGCAGTACTTC.

The V gene is TRBV19, the J gene TRBJ1-2; no definite D call. The ends were cut back, 5 bases at V and 3 bases at J, with 13 bases in the middle. This CDR3 is 14 amino acids long. Per the germline V gene, CDR1 is LNHDA and CDR2 is SQIVND (reference sequence). The DNA of the CDR3 is TGTGCCAGTAGTGTCGTCCGACGGGACTATGGCTACACCTTC. Its translation: CASSVVRRDYGYTF.

This rearrangement joins TRBV2 to TRBJ2-6; TRBD1 is a possible D gene (6 bases). This CDR3 has 13 amino acids. Trimming pared 6 bases from V and 6 bases from J, leaving 9 bases between. CDR1 SNHLY and CDR2 FYNNEI come from the germline V gene. This CDR3 reads CASSRGPANVLTF. The CDR3 DNA reads as TGTGCCAGCAGCAGGGGCCCGGCCAACGTCCTGACTTTC.

The chain links TRBV28 to TRBJ1-5, with 7 positions matching TRBD1. Germline V lookup: CDR1 MDHEN, CDR2 SYDVKM. The CDR3 spans 16 residues. With V trimmed by 5 bases and J by 3 bases, 10 bases remained unmatched. CDR3 region: CASSPARQGVNQPQHF. The CDR3 DNA follows: TGTGCCAGCAGTCCCGCACGACAGGGAGTCAATCAGCCCCAGCATTTT.

This chain connects TRBV9 to TRBJ2-1, with D maybe TRBD2 (5 bases). Germline V gives CDR1 SGDLS, CDR2 YYNGEE. The V end lost 2 bases, the J end lost 4 bases, and 13 bases lay between the germline ends. This CDR3 contains 15 residues. CDR3 residues: CASSVWSAGYNEQFF. The CDR3 coding sequence is TGTGCCAGCAGCGTTTGGTCGGCGGGTTACAATGAGCAGTTCTTC.

This chain's CDR3 is CASSRGTSGYNEQFF. In DNA form, the CDR3 reads TGCGCCAGCAGCAGAGGGACTAGCGGATACAATGAGCAGTTCTTC. V is TRBV5-1 and J is TRBJ2-1, with 11 bases identical to TRBD2. CDR1 and CDR2 from the germline V gene are SGHRS and YFSETQ. The CDR3 length is 15 residues. J lost 4 bases, V lost 4 bases, and 4 bases had no gene match.

This clone showed up just once. The chain joins TRBV11-2 to TRBJ1-1; D unclear. This CDR3 contains 16 residues. The germline V gene encodes CDR1 SGHAT and CDR2 FQNNGV. Trimming removed 3 bases from V and 2 bases from J, with 16 bases in between. The CDR3 region has the DNA TGTGCCAGCAGCTTTAAGGAGACGGGGAAAAACACTGAAGCTTTCTTT. Its protein is CASSFKETGKNTEAFF. Looking up the rest from reference TRBV11-2 and TRBJ1-1 gives the full variable domain: EAGVAQSPRYKIIEKRQSVAFWCNPISGHATLYWYQQILGQGPKLLIQFQNNGVVDDSQLPKDRFSAERLKGVDSTLKIQPAKLEDSAVYLCASSFKETGKNTEAFFGQGTRLTVV.

V gene TRBV27 combines with J gene TRBJ2-5, with TRBD2 identical over 7 bases. V shed 5 bases and J 2 bases; nucleotides not matched to a gene: 5. CDR3 length: 14 amino acids. The germline V gene encodes CDR1 MNHEY and CDR2 SMNVEV (reference sequence). CDR3 protein: CASSPRRGQETQYF. The DNA for the CDR3 is TGTGCCAGCAGTCCTCGGCGGGGGCAAGAGACCCAGTACTTC.

In its sample, this clone was seen a few times. In nucleotides, the CDR3 is TGTGCCAGCAGCCCACAGCGGGAATACTACGAGCAGTACTTC. As protein: CASSPQREYYEQYF. This chain links TRBV6-5 with TRBJ2-7; 7 bases are shared with TRBD2. V was clipped by 6 bases and J by 3 bases; unmatched bases: 8. There are 14 residues in the CDR3. The V gene's germline CDR1 is MNHEY and CDR2 SVGAGI.

The gene calls are TRBV6-5 and TRBJ2-1; D uncertain. The CDR3 length is 12 residues. In germline, CDR1 is MNHEY, CDR2 SVGAGI. Trimming shortened V by 6 bases and J by 7 bases, and 10 bases separated the two germline ends. The CDR3 loop reads CASSRPANEQFF. CDR3 DNA: TGTGCCAGCAGCCGCCCCGCGAATGAGCAGTTCTTC.

CDR3 DNA: TGTGCCAGCAGCCAAGAGTCGTTCAGCTCCTACAATGAGCAGTTCTTC. Protein: CASSQESFSSYNEQFF. The rearrangement links TRBV4-2 to TRBJ2-1; D call uncertain. Trimming pared 0 bases from V and 0 bases from J, leaving 9 bases between. The V gene's germline CDR1 is LGHNA and CDR2 YNFKEQ. The length of the CDR3 is 16 residues.

The chain uses TRBV5-1 and TRBJ2-1; TRBD2 agrees at 7 bases. V lost 4 bases to trimming and J lost 6 bases; unmatched junction nucleotides: 16. The CDR3 totals 17 residues. Germline V gives CDR1 SGHRS, CDR2 YFSETQ. For the CDR3, the DNA is TGCGCCAGCAGCCGGGGGGTTACGGGAGGCGCCGGCAATGAGCAGTTCTTC. Translated, it gives CASSRGVTGGAGNEQFF. Supplemented by reference TRBV5-1 and TRBJ2-1, the full variable domain reads KAGVTQTPRYLIKTRGQQVTLSCSPISGHRSVSWYQQTPGQGLQFLFEYFSETQRNKGNFPGRFSGRQFSNSRSEMNVSTLELGDSALYLCASSRGVTGGAGNEQFFGPGTRLTVL.

The chain recombines TRBV2 with TRBJ1-4, with no clear D. Deletions cut 6 bases from V and 1 base from J, with 15 bases between. CDR1 is SNHLY and CDR2 is FYNNEI in the germline V gene. This CDR3 has 16 amino acids. This CDR3 is CASSASTGGTNEKLFF. The CDR3, as DNA: TGTGCCAGCAGCGCCTCCACGGGAGGAACTAATGAAAAACTGTTTTTT.

DNA for the CDR3: TGTGCCAGCAGGCTTGCGTATGAGCAGTTCTTC. Translation gives CASRLAYEQFF. V and J are TRBV2 and TRBJ2-1; unclear D gene. Germline V gene lookup returns CDR1 SNHLY and CDR2 FYNNEI. Trimming shortened V by 6 bases and J by 8 bases, and 8 bases separated the two germline ends. This CDR3 is 11 amino acids long. Full variable domain (remainder filled in from reference TRBV2 and TRBJ2-1): EPEVTQTPSHQVTQMGQEVILRCVPISNHLYFYWYRQILGQKVEFLVSFYNNEISEKSEIFDDQFSVERPDGSNFTLKIRSTKLEDSAMYFCASRLAYEQFFGPGTRLTVL.

This clone has more than one count but fewer than ten. At one of its ends the junction is not consistent with the germline gene, which may arise from a read error. This sequence joins TRBV7-7 and TRBJ2-5; 8 bases line up with TRBD2. The CDR3 is 14 amino acids. CDR1 is SSHAT, CDR2 FNYEAQ, per germline (reference sequence). CDR3 bases: TGTGCTAGCAGCGAAGGACTAGCCGTGGAGACCCAGTACTTC. Its protein is CASSEGLAVETQYF. The whole variable domain, remainder taken from reference TRBV7-7 and TRBJ2-5, is GAGVSQSPRYKVTKRGQDVTLRCDPISSHATLYWYQQALGQGPEFLTYFNYEAQPDKSGLPSDRFSAERPEGSISTLTIQRTEQRDSAMYRCASSEGLAVETQYFGPGTRLLVL.

This chain uses TRBV6-4 with TRBJ2-7; 11 nucleotides line up with TRBD2. Germline CDR1 MRHNA, CDR2 SNTAGT. With V trimmed by 0 bases and J by 0 bases, 19 bases remained unmatched. This CDR3 spans 22 amino acids. The CDR3 nucleotides are TGTGCCAGCAGTGACTCGGCCGGATGGATAGCGGGAGGGACATTTAGCTCCTACGAGCAGTACTTC. As protein: CASSDSAGWIAGGTFSSYEQYF.

This rearrangement joins TRBV15 to TRBJ2-7; D gene uncertain. Germline-derived CDR1 and CDR2 are LNHNV and YYDKDF (reference sequence). Trimming pared 0 bases from V and 3 bases from J, leaving 12 bases between. The CDR3 length is 15 residues. The CDR3: CATSRDYWLFYEQYF. The DNA for the CDR3 is TGTGCCACCAGCAGAGATTATTGGCTTTTCTACGAGCAGTACTTC. The full variable domain, rest sourced from reference TRBV15 and TRBJ2-7, is DAMVIQNPRYQVTQFGKPVTLSCSQTLNHNVMYWYQQKSSQAPKLLFHYYDKDFNNEADTPDNFQSRRPNTSFCFLDIRSPGLGDTAMYLCATSRDYWLFYEQYFGPGTRLTVT.

The CDR3 DNA reads as TGTGCCAGCAGTTCCCACGGGGAGTTGTCCAAAAACATTCAGTACTTC. Translated: CASSSHGELSKNIQYF. The chain carries TRBV27 and TRBJ2-4, with a weak D call TRBD2 (5 bases). The CDR3 contains 16 residues. V shed 4 bases and J shed 2 bases, with 15 bases lying between them. Looked up from germline, CDR1 is MNHEY and CDR2 is SMNVEV (reference sequence).

This clone was recorded a few times. This chain uses TRBV28 with TRBJ2-7; TRBD2 matches 7 bases. The CDR3 contains 15 residues. From germline, CDR1 is MDHEN and CDR2 SYDVKM. The ends lost 6 bases at V and 3 bases at J; junction bases unmatched: 11. The DNA for the CDR3 is TGTGCCAGCAGCCAGGGACTACCCAAGAACTACGAGCAGTACTTC. Translated: CASSQGLPKNYEQYF. The whole variable domain, filled in from reference TRBV28 and TRBJ2-7, reads DVKVTQSSRYLVKRTGEKVFLECVQDMDHENMFWYRQDPGLGLRLIYFSYDVKMKEKGDIPEGYSVSREKKERFSLILESASTNQTSMYLCASSQGLPKNYEQYFGPGTRLTVT.

The chain couples TRBV6-6 to TRBJ1-3; a possible D gene is TRBD1 (5 bases). Trimming left V 5 bases short and J 0 bases short, with 11 bases between. CDR1 and CDR2 (germline): MNHNY, SVGAGI (reference sequence). The CDR3 covers 15 residues. For the CDR3, the DNA is TGTGCCAGCAGTCCTGGGGGGGGCTCTGGAAACACCATATATTTT. The encoded protein is CASSPGGGSGNTIYF.